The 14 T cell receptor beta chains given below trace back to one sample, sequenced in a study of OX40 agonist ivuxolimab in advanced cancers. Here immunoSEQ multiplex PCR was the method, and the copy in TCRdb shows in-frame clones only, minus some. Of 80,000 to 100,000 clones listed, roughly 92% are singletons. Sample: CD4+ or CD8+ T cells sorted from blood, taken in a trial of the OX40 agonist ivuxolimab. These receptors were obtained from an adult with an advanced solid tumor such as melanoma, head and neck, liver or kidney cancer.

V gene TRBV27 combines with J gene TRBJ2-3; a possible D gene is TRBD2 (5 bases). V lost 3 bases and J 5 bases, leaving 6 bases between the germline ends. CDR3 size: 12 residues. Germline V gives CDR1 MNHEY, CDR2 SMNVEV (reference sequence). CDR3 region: CASSFRGDTQYF. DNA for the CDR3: TGTGCCAGCAGTTTTCGGGGAGATACGCAGTATTTT.

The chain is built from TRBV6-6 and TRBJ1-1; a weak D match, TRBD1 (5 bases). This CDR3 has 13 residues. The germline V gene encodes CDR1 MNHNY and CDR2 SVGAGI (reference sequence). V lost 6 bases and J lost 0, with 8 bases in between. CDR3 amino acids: CASSWGVNTEAFF. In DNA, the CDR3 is TGTGCCAGCAGCTGGGGGGTGAACACTGAAGCTTTCTTT.

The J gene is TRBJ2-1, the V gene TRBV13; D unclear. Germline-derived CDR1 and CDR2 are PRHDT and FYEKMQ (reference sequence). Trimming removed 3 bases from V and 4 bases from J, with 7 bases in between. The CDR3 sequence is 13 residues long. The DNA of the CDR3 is TGTGCCAGCAGCTTGGGATCTTACAATGAGCAGTTCTTC. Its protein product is CASSLGSYNEQFF.

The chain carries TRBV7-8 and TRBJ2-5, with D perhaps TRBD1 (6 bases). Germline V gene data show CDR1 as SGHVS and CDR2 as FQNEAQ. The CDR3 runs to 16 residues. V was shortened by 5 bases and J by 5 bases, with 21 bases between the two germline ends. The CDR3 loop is CASSRLSWGRKETQYF. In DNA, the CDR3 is TGTGCCAGCAGCCGGCTCTCTTGGGGGCGCAAGGAGACCCAGTACTTC.

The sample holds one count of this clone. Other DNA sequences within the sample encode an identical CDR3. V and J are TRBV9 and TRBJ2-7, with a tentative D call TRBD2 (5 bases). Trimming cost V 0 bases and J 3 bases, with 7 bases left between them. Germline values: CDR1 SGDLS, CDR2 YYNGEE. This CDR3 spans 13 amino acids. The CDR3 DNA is TGTGCCAGCAGCGTAGACGGGAACTACGAGCAGTACTTC. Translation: CASSVDGNYEQYF. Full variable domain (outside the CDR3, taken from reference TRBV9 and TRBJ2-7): DSGVTQTPKHLITATGQRVTLRCSPRSGDLSVYWYQQSLDQGLQFLIQYYNGEERAKGNILERFSAQQFPDLHSELNLSSLELGDSALYFCASSVDGNYEQYFGPGTRLTVT.

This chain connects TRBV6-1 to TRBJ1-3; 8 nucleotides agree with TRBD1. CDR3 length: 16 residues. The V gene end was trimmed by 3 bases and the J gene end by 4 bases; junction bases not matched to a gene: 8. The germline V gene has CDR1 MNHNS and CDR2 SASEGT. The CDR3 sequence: CASSDGTGWAGNTIYF. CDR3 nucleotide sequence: TGTGCCAGCAGTGATGGGACAGGATGGGCGGGAAACACCATATATTTT.

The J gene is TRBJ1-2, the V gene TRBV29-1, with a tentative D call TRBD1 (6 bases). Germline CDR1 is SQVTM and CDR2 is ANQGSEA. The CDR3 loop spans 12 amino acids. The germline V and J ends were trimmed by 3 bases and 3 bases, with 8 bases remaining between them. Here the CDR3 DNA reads TGCAGCGTTGAGGCAGGGGACTATGGCTACACCTTC. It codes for CSVEAGDYGYTF.

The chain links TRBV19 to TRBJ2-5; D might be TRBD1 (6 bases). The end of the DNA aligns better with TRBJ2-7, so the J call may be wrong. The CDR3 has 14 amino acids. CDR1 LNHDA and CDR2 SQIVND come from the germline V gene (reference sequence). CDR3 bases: TGTGCCAGTAGTGCCGGGACACCTATCTACGAGCAGTACTTC. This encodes CASSAGTPIYEQYF.

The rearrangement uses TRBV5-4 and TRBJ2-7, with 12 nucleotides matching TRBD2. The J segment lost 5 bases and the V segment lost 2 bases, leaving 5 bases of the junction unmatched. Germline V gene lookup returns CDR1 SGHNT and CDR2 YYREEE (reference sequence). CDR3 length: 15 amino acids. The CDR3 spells CASSLASGGADEQYF. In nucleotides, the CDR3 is TGTGCCAGCAGCTTAGCTAGCGGGGGGGCCGACGAGCAGTACTTC.

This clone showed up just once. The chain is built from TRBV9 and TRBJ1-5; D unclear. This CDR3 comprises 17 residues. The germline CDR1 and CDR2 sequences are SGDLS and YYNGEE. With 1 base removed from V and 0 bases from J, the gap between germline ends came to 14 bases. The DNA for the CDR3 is TGTGCCAGCAGCGTACCCCCGGTTGACAATAGCAATCAGCCCCAGCATTTT. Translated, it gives CASSVPPVDNSNQPQHF.

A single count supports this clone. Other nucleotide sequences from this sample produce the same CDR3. The CDR3 spells CSVEAGYGDTQYF. The CDR3 nucleotides are TGCAGCGTTGAGGCAGGGTATGGAGATACGCAGTATTTT. The V call is TRBV29-1, the J call TRBJ2-3, with D perhaps matching TRBD1 (5 bases). The CDR3 is 13 residues long. CDR1 SQVTM and CDR2 ANQGSEA come from the germline V gene. V lost 3 bases to trimming and J lost 5 bases, with 12 bases between them.

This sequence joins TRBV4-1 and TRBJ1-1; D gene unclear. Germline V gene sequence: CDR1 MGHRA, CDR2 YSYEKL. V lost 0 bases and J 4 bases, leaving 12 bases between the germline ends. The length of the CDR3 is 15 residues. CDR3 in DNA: TGCGCCAGCAGCCAAGATCTCGAGGGCTTCACTGAAGCTTTCTTT. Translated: CASSQDLEGFTEAFF.

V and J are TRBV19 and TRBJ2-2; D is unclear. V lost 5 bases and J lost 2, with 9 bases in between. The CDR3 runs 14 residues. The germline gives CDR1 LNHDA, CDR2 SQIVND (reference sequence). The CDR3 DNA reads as TGTGCCAGTAGTTGGGGATCTAACACCGGGGAGCTGTTTTTT. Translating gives CASSWGSNTGELFF.

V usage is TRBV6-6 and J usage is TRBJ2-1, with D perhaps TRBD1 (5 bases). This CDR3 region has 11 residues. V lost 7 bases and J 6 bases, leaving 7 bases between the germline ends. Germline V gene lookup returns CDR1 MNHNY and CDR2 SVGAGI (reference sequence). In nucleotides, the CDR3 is TGTGCCAGCAAGGGGCGCAATGAGCAGTTCTTC. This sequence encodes CASKGRNEQFF.